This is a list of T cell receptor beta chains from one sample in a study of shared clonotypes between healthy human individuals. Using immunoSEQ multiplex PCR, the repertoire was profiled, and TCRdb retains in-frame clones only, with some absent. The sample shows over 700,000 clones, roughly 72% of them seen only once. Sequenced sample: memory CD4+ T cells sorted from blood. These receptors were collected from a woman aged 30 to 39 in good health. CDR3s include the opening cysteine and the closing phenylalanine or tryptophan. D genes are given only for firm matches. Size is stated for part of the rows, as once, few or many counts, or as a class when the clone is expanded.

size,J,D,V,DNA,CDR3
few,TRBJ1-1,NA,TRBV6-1,TGTGCCAGCAGTGATCTGGGAGGTAGAACTGAAGCTTTCTTT,CASSDLGGRTEAFF
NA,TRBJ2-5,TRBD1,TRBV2,TGTGCCAGCAGTGATGGGACAGGGGAAAGGGAGACCCAGTACTTC,CASSDGTGERETQYF
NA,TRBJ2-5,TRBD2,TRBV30,TGTGCCTGGGAGACGGGACTAGCGTCATCGACCCAGTACTTC,CAWETGLASSTQYF
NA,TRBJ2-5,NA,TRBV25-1,TGTGCCAGCAGGGCCAGGGGGGAAGAGACCCAGTACTTC,CASRARGEETQYF
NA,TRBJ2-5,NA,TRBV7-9,TGTGCCAGCAGCTACTGGGGCTATGAAGAGACCCAGTACTTC,CASSYWGYEETQYF
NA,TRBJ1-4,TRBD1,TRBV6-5,TGTGCCAGCAGCAACAGACAGGGCAGGAATGAAAAACTGTTTTTT,CASSNRQGRNEKLFF
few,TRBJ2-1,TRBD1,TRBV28,TGTGCCAGCAGGCGAGGAGACAGGGTCAATGAGCAGTTCTTC,CASRRGDRVNEQFF
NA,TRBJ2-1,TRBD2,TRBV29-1,TGCAGCGTTCTTTGGCTAGCGGGAGATAATGAGCAGTTCTTC,CSVLWLAGDNEQFF
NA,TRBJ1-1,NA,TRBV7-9,TGTGCCAGCAGCCTGGAGGGTGGCGCTGAAGCTTTCTTT,CASSLEGGAEAFF
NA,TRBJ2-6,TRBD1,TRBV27,TGTGCCAGCAGGGGGACAGGGGCTTTCTCTGGGGCCAACGTCCTGACTTTC,CASRGTGAFSGANVLTF
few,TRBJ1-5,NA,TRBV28,TGTGCCAGCACCCCGGCTGGGAGGGGCAATCAGCCCCAGCATTTT,CASTPAGRGNQPQHF
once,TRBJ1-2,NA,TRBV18,TGTGCCAGCTCGGGGGCAGGGGAAGGCTACACCTTC,CASSGAGEGYTF
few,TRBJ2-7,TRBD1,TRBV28,TGTGCCAGCAGGCGGACAGGGGGCGACGAGCAGTACTTC,CASRRTGGDEQYF
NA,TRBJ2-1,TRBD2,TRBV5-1,TGCGCCAGCAGCGGGACCACCTCTAGCGGAACGCAGTTCTTC,CASSGTTSSGTQFF
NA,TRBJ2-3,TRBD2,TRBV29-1,TGCAGCGTAGAGCGGGGCTTCTTCACAGATACGCAGTATTTT,CSVERGFFTDTQYF
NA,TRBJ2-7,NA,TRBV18,TGTGCCAGCTCGCCGGGTGGCGAGCAGTACTTC,CASSPGGEQYF
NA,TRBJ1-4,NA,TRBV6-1,TGTGCCAGCAGTGAACAGTTTGCAACTAATGAAAAACTGTTTTTT,CASSEQFATNEKLFF
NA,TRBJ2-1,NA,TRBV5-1,TGCGCCAGCAGCTGGGGGGCAGGTGAGCAGTTCTTC,CASSWGAGEQFF
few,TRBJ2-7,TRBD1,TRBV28,TGTGCCAGCAGTACCCAGGGGGACCCTTACTACGAGCAGTACTTC,CASSTQGDPYYEQYF
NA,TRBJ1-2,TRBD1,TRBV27,TGTGCCAGCAGGGGACAGGGGGCGGATGGCTACACCTTC,CASRGQGADGYTF
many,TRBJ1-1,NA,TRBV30,TGTGCCTGGAGTGCACACAGGGATTCCGAAGCTTTCTTT,CAWSAHRDSEAFF
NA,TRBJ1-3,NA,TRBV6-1,TGTGCCAGCAGTGACTCGCCGGGCGGCGGAAACACCATATATTTT,CASSDSPGGGNTIYF
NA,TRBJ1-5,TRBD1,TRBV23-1,TGCGCCAGCAGTCAAGACAGGGACGGCAATCAGCCCCAGCATTTT,CASSQDRDGNQPQHF
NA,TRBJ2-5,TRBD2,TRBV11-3,TGTGCCAGCAGCTACTCGGGACTAGCGGGGAGGGACCGAGCCCAGTACTTC,CASSYSGLAGRDRAQYF
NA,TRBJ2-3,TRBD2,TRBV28,TGTGCCAGCAACATAGCGGGAACCCCCACAGATACGCAGTATTTT,CASNIAGTPTDTQYF
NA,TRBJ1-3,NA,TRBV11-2,TGTGCCAGCAGCCTTAGCAGGGACACAAACACCATATATTTT,CASSLSRDTNTIYF
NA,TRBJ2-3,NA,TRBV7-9,TGTGCCAGCAGCCGAAAAGGAGGCAGTACAGATACGCAGTATTTT,CASSRKGGSTDTQYF
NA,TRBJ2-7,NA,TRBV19,TGTGCCAGTAGTATGAGTTCCAGCGGTGCCTACGAGCAGTACTTC,CASSMSSSGAYEQYF
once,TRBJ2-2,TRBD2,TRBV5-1,TGCGCCAGCAGCTTACTAGCGGGAGGAGGGAACGGGGAGCTGTTTTTT,CASSLLAGGGNGELFF
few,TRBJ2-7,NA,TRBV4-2,TGTGCCAGCAGCCAAGCCGGACCCGAGGGAACAGCTTCCTACGAGCAGTACTTC,CASSQAGPEGTASYEQYF
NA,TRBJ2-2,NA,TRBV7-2,TGTGCCAGCATCGGGACTGCGAACACCGGGGAGCTGTTTTTT,CASIGTANTGELFF
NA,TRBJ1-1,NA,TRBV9,TGTGCCAGCAGCGTAGGGGGATCGAACACTGAAGCTTTCTTT,CASSVGGSNTEAFF
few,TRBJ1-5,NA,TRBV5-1,TGCGCCAGCAGCCCGCAAGGGACGGAGAATCAGCCCCAGCATTTT,CASSPQGTENQPQHF
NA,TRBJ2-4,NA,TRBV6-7,TGTGCCAGCGGGGGAAACTTAGCCAAAAACATTCAGTACTTC,CASGGNLAKNIQYF
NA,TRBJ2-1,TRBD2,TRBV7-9,TGTGCCAGCAGCCTCCCTACAGAGCGGGACTACAATGAGCAGTTCTTC,CASSLPTERDYNEQFF
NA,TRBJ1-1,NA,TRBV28,TGTGCCAGCAGTATCACCCATCTGGGGCGGGCTTTCTTT,CASSITHLGRAFF
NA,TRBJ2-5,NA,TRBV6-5,TGTGCCAGCAGTTACCTTGAGACCCAGTACTTC,CASSYLETQYF
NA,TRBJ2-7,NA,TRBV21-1,TGTGCCAGCATCGGTGGGTACTCCTACGAGCAGTACTTC,CASIGGYSYEQYF
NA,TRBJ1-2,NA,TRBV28,NA,CASSSSQYYGYTF
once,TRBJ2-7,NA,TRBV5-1,TGCGCCAGCGGGGATGGAGATAGCTCCTACGAGCAGTACTTC,CASGDGDSSYEQYF
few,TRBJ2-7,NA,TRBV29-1,TGCAGCGTTTCCACCGGGACGGCTCCCTACGAGCAGTACTTC,CSVSTGTAPYEQYF
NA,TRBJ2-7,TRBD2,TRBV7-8,TGTGCCAGCAGCTTAACGACTAGCGTAAACTACGAGCAGTACTTC,CASSLTTSVNYEQYF
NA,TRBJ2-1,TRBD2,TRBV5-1,TGCGCCAGCAGGGGTGGCGGGACTAGCGGGAGGTTTTACAATGAGCAGTTCTTC,CASRGGGTSGRFYNEQFF
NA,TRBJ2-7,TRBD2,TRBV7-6,TGTGCCAGCAGCCCGTTCGGGAGGGCCTCCTACGAGCAGTACTTC,CASSPFGRASYEQYF
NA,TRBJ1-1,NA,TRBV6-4,TGTGCCAGCAGTGACAGAACCAGGGGTGGGGGCACTGAAGCTTTCTTT,CASSDRTRGGGTEAFF
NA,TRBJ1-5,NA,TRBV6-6,TGTGCCAGCAGTCCGGGACCATCGTCGTATCAGCCCCAGCATTTT,CASSPGPSSYQPQHF
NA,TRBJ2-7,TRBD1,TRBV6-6,TGTGCCAGCAGTTCCAAAACGGGACAGTTAAACTACGAGCAGTACTTC,CASSSKTGQLNYEQYF
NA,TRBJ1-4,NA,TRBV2,TGTGCCAGCTCCCCCCCGGACAGTAAGGGTGAAAAACTGTTTTTT,CASSPPDSKGEKLFF
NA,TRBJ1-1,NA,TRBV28,TGTGCCAGCAGTTTTACAATTTCGAACGCTGAAGCTTTCTTT,CASSFTISNAEAFF
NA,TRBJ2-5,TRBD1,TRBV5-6,TGTGCCAGCAGCTCACCCAGGGGGACATCAAGAGAGACCCAGTACTTC,CASSSPRGTSRETQYF
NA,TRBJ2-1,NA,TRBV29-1,TGCAGCGTTGAAGCCAACGGGGTTGAGCAGTTCTTC,CSVEANGVEQFF
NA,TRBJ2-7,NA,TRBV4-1,TGCGCCAGCAGCCAAGAGGCCAATCCCAGGCTCTGGTACGAGCAGTACTTC,CASSQEANPRLWYEQYF
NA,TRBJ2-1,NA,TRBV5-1,TGCGCCAGCAGCTTAGTGGTAGCGGTGAACAATGAGCAGTTCTTC,CASSLVVAVNNEQFF
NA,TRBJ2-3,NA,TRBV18,TGTGCCAGCTCACCGGGGGCAGACCTTAGTGCGGGAACAGATACGCAGTATTTT,CASSPGADLSAGTDTQYF
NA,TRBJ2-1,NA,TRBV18,TGTGCCAGCTCACCCGGGACCGAACGAAACAATGAGCAGTTCTTC,CASSPGTERNNEQFF